The clone carrying this TCR beta chain was seen a few times. Antigen unknown. Germline CDR1 is SGDLS and CDR2 is YYNGEE. The CDR3 contains 16 residues. V shed 6 bases, J shed 3 bases, and the junction held 11 bases outside the gene matches. This entry belongs to a study of T-cell memory formation after mild COVID-19. General study findings and limits: Nothing confirmed that second-wave clones peaking on day 37 were specific for SARS-CoV-2. Contracting clones from day 15 to 85 showed balanced CD4/CD8; later expanders favored CD4+.

Using its own MiXCR run on the 5' RACE reads, TCRdb lists one record per CDR3 protein. This sample has roughly 240,000 distinct CDR3 sequences, with roughly 14% found just once. The sequenced sample consisted of PBMCs or a T cell subset sorted from them (not recorded which). J is TRBJ2-3 and V is TRBV9; 9 bases agree with TRBD2. This clonotype was sampled from an adult woman who had mild COVID-19 (a few samples of this study predate the infection). Cell type and time point are not known. This CDR3 is CASMRAGGPETDTQYF. The CDR3 DNA follows: TGTGCCAGCATGAGGGCGGGAGGGCCTGAGACAGATACGCAGTATTTT. Together with reference TRBV9 and TRBJ2-3, the CDR3 gives the full variable domain: DSGVTQTPKHLITATGQRVTLRCSPRSGDLSVYWYQQSLDQGLQFLIQYYNGEERAKGNILERFSAQQFPDLHSELNLSSLELGDSALYFCASMRAGGPETDTQYFGPGTRLTVL.